The 30 T cell receptor beta chains below come from one sample, sequenced in a study of blood T cell repertoires in COVID-19. Profiled with immunoSEQ multiplex PCR; TCRdb holds only in-frame clones, not every one. The sample carries around 230,000 clones, 88% recorded once. Sequenced input: PBMCs or T cells enriched from blood (not recorded which). Receptors originate from a woman in her 30s who had recovered from COVID-19.

This clone occurred once. The chain joins TRBV7-3 to TRBJ1-1, with 7 bases fitting TRBD1. CDR1 is SGHTA and CDR2 is FQGTGA in the germline V gene. With V trimmed by 2 bases and J by 7 bases, 4 bases remained unmatched. The CDR3 covers 13 residues. The CDR3 region has the DNA TGTGCCAGCAGCTTATATAGGGACAGTGAAGCTTTCTTT. Protein product: CASSLYRDSEAFF. Together with reference TRBV7-3 and TRBJ1-1, the CDR3 gives the full variable domain: GAGVSQTPSNKVTEKGKYVELRCDPISGHTALYWYRQSLGQGPEFLIYFQGTGAADDSGLPNDRFFAVRPEGSVSTLKIQRTERGDSAVYLCASSLYRDSEAFFGQGTRLTVV.

Written as DNA, the CDR3 is TGTGCCAGCTCACCGACCCGGGACTCCTACCAAGAGACCCAGTACTTC. It translates to CASSPTRDSYQETQYF. This rearrangement joins TRBV18 to TRBJ2-5, with D possibly matching TRBD2 (6 bases). CDR1 is KGHSH, CDR2 LQKENI, per germline. V lost 3 bases, J lost 0 bases, and 14 bases lay in between. There are 16 residues in the CDR3.

The chain employs TRBV7-9 and TRBJ1-1; D is unclear. Germline V gives CDR1 SEHNR, CDR2 FQNEAQ (reference sequence). Trimming cost V 3 bases and J 5 bases, with 13 bases left between them. The CDR3 consists of 14 residues. DNA of the CDR3: TGTGCCAGCAGCTTGGGGAGGTCGGAGACTGAAGCTTTCTTT. It encodes CASSLGRSETEAFF.

This sequence joins TRBV2 and TRBJ2-1; D may be TRBD1 (6 bases). CDR3 length: 11 amino acids. Germline CDR1 reads SNHLY; CDR2 reads FYNNEI. Trimming cost V 9 bases and J 10 bases, with 13 bases left between them. The CDR3 sequence is CASLLDREQFF. The CDR3 nucleotides are TGTGCCAGTCTCCTAGACAGGGAGCAGTTCTTC.

In nucleotides, the CDR3 is TGCGCCAGCAGCTTCTCAGGGGATCATGGCTACACCTTC. As protein: CASSFSGDHGYTF. V usage is TRBV5-1 and J usage is TRBJ1-2, with D maybe TRBD1 (6 bases). The ends were cut back, 2 bases at V and 6 bases at J, with 11 bases in the middle. Germline loops: CDR1 SGHRS, CDR2 YFSETQ. The CDR3 length is 13 residues.

This rearrangement joins TRBV6-4 to TRBJ1-4, with D unresolved. Germline-derived CDR1 and CDR2 are MRHNA and SNTAGT. V was cut by 10 bases and J by 6 bases, with 12 bases left in between. CDR3 length: 12 residues. The CDR3, as DNA: TGTGCCAAGTCCTGGGCAGATGAAAAACTGTTTTTT. Translation: CAKSWADEKLFF.

V and J are TRBV5-6 and TRBJ2-3; D gene uncertain. The ends were cut back, 4 bases at V and 0 bases at J, with 6 bases in the middle. The CDR3 spans 13 residues. Germline V gene sequence: CDR1 SGHDT, CDR2 YYEEEE. The CDR3 is CASSPPSTDTQYF. CDR3 in DNA: TGTGCCAGCAGCCCTCCTAGCACAGATACGCAGTATTTT.

This chain connects TRBV7-9 to TRBJ2-5; D is possibly TRBD2 (7 bases). V lost 5 bases to trimming and J lost 2 bases, with 18 bases between them. CDR1 is SEHNR and CDR2 is FQNEAQ in the germline V gene (reference sequence). This CDR3 contains 16 residues. The DNA of the CDR3 is TGTGCCAGCAGCAGAGGACGGGGGGCGGGTCAAGAGACCCAGTACTTC. It yields the protein CASSRGRGAGQETQYF.

This chain links TRBV21-1 with TRBJ2-4; the table's TRBD1 call for D was not verified on the DNA. TRBV21-1 is described as a pseudogene. The CDR3 has 16 amino acids. CDR3 sequence reads: CASTLETGLAKNIQYF. Written as DNA, the CDR3 is TGTGCCAGTACCTTGGAAACAGGTCTAGCCAAAAACATTCAGTACTTC.

The chain combines TRBV7-9 with TRBJ2-5, with D unclear. The CDR3 sequence is 13 residues long. Germline V gene data show CDR1 as SEHNR and CDR2 as FQNEAQ (reference sequence). Between the trimmed V and J ends, which lost 5 bases and 2 bases, there was a span of 9 bases. DNA for the CDR3: TGTGCCAGCAGCCAAACTAATCAAGAGACCCAGTACTTC. This sequence encodes CASSQTNQETQYF.

CDR3 in amino acids: CASSPGGQGITYEQYF. The CDR3 bases are TGTGCCAGCAGCCCCGGGGGACAGGGGATAACCTACGAGCAGTACTTC. The chain couples TRBV7-2 to TRBJ2-7, with TRBD1 matching over 10 bases. Germline CDR1 and CDR2: SGHTA and FQGNSA. Unmatched junction bases numbered 9, after V lost 5 bases and J lost 2 bases. The CDR3 is made up of 16 amino acids.

This clone was picked up one time. The chain couples TRBV9 to TRBJ2-1; D might be TRBD2 (6 bases). Germline V lookup: CDR1 SGDLS, CDR2 YYNGEE. The CDR3 covers 15 residues. Trimming removed 3 bases at V and 6 bases at J, with 16 bases between. The CDR3: CASSGAGLLFNEQFF. In nucleotides, the CDR3 is TGTGCCAGCAGCGGAGCGGGTCTACTATTCAATGAGCAGTTCTTC.

The chain recombines TRBV7-2 with TRBJ2-5; 7 bases align to TRBD2. The CDR3 length is 13 residues. From germline, CDR1 is SGHTA and CDR2 FQGNSA. V lost 4 bases and J lost 6; bases outside the gene matches: 5. The CDR3 nucleotides read TGTGCCAGCAGCTGGGACTATCAGAAGACCCAGTACTTC. Translation gives CASSWDYQKTQYF.

J is TRBJ1-2 and V is TRBV18, with a tentative D call TRBD1 (5 bases). CDR3 length: 14 amino acids. The germline CDR1 and CDR2 sequences are KGHSH and LQKENI. Trimming removed 2 bases from V and 5 bases from J, with 12 bases in between. CDR3 in amino acids: CASSPDMQGYGYTF. In DNA, the CDR3 is TGTGCCAGCTCACCAGATATGCAGGGTTATGGCTACACCTTC.

The chain recombines TRBV28 with TRBJ2-5; no clear D. This CDR3 has 12 residues. Germline values: CDR1 MDHEN, CDR2 SYDVKM. Trimming removed 6 bases at V and 5 bases at J, with 10 bases between. CDR3 amino acids: CASSLPVETQYF. In DNA form, the CDR3 reads TGTGCCAGCAGCCTCCCCGTGGAGACCCAGTACTTC.

The V and J genes are TRBV7-3 and TRBJ2-7; no clear D gene. The germline V gene has CDR1 SGHTA and CDR2 FQGTGA. This CDR3 region has 13 residues. Trimming removed 1 base at V and 1 base at J, with 5 bases between. The CDR3 spells CASSLIASYEQYF. DNA of the CDR3: TGTGCCAGCAGCTTAATTGCGTCCTACGAGCAGTACTTC. The full variable domain, with the rest looked up from reference TRBV7-3 and TRBJ2-7, is GAGVSQTPSNKVTEKGKYVELRCDPISGHTALYWYRQSLGQGPEFLIYFQGTGAADDSGLPNDRFFAVRPEGSVSTLKIQRTERGDSAVYLCASSLIASYEQYFGPGTRLTVT.

V gene TRBV3-1 (or the pseudogene TRBV3-2) combines with J gene TRBJ2-2, with TRBD1 matching over 7 bases. CDR1 is LGHDT and CDR2 is YNNKEL in the germline V gene (reference sequence). The V segment lost 2 bases and the J segment 6 bases; nucleotides outside the gene matches: 9. The CDR3 runs 16 residues. In DNA form, the CDR3 reads TGTGCCAGCAGCCAAACGACAGGGTTGTTGGCCGGGGAGCTGTTTTTT. This translates into CASSQTTGLLAGELFF.

This clone was seen more than once but under ten times. This chain connects TRBV3-1 (or the pseudogene TRBV3-2) to TRBJ2-1; TRBD2 agrees at 13 bases. The CDR3 runs to 19 residues. Germline CDR1 is LGHDT and CDR2 is YNNKEL (reference sequence). V lost 1 base to trimming and J lost 8 bases; unmatched junction nucleotides: 14. The CDR3 nucleotides read TGTGCCAGCAGCCAAGCGACTAGCGGGGGGCCGACCTTTTTAGATGAGCAGTTCTTC. It translates to CASSQATSGGPTFLDEQFF.

The chain has TRBV29-1 and TRBJ1-1; D call uncertain. CDR1 is SQVTM, CDR2 ANQGSEA, per germline. CDR3 length equals 10 residues. The V gene lost 8 bases and the J gene lost 1 base, with 5 bases spanning the gap. The CDR3 is CSTKNTEAFF. The CDR3 DNA reads as TGCAGCACAAAGAACACTGAAGCTTTCTTT. The full variable domain, completed using reference TRBV29-1 and TRBJ1-1, is SAVISQKPSRDICQRGTSLTIQCQVDSQVTMMFWYRQQPGQSLTLIATANQGSEATYESGFVIDKFPISRPNLTFSTLTVSNMSPEDSSIYLCSTKNTEAFFGQGTRLTVV.

The chain uses TRBV11-2 and TRBJ2-6; D is perhaps TRBD1 (6 bases). CDR1 is SGHAT, CDR2 FQNNGV, per germline. The V end was cut by 0 bases, the J end by 0 bases, with 18 bases between. The CDR3 spans 20 residues. This CDR3 is CASSLESFSGVTSGANVLTF. CDR3 nucleotides: TGTGCCAGCAGCTTAGAGTCGTTTTCAGGGGTCACCTCTGGGGCCAACGTCCTGACTTTC.

The chain carries TRBV5-4 and TRBJ1-6, with 10 bases matching TRBD1. Germline V CDR1 and CDR2: SGHNT, YYREEE (reference sequence). The CDR3 contains 16 residues. V was clipped by 5 bases and J by 7 bases; unmatched bases: 9. The CDR3 coding sequence is TGTGCCAGCAGATCCTCCCGGGACAGGGGCAATTCACCCCTCCACTTT. It translates to CASRSSRDRGNSPLHF.

A note on this clone: A read error may produce the germline difference seen at one junction end. The gene calls are TRBV6-2 or TRBV6-3 and TRBJ1-2, with 7 bases identical to TRBD1. The CDR3 covers 13 residues. Germline V gives CDR1 MNHEY, CDR2 SVGEGT. CDR3 residues: CASSDSGGYGYTF. CDR3 nucleotide sequence: TGTGCCAGCAGTGACTCAGGGGGATATGGCTACACCTTC.

V gene TRBV12-5 combines with J gene TRBJ1-2, with 11 bases fitting TRBD1. Germline values: CDR1 LGHNT, CDR2 FRNRAP. With 1 base clipped from V and 4 bases from J, the junction kept 8 bases outside the gene matches. This CDR3 is 17 amino acids long. The CDR3 sequence is CASGLAWTGGRGYGYTF. CDR3 DNA sequence: TGTGCTAGTGGTTTGGCCTGGACAGGGGGCCGAGGCTATGGCTACACCTTC.

The chain uses TRBV3-1 (or the pseudogene TRBV3-2) and TRBJ2-5, with TRBD2 matching 8 bases. Germline lookup yields CDR1 LGHDT and CDR2 YNNKEL (reference sequence). Trimming at V came to 5 bases and at J to 7 bases, leaving 9 bases not matched to a gene. This CDR3 region has 14 residues. CDR3 sequence (DNA): TGTGCCAGCAGCATAAGCGGGGGCCCGGGGACCCAGTACTTC. Protein: CASSISGGPGTQYF.

The CDR3 DNA reads as TGCGCCAGCAGCTGGGGGCCGAACACTGAAGCTTTCTTT. Translating it yields CASSWGPNTEAFF. J is TRBJ1-1 and V is TRBV10-2; maybe TRBD1 (6 bases). The CDR3 runs 13 residues. Germline lookup yields CDR1 WSHSY and CDR2 SAAADI. Trimming removed 6 bases from V and 1 base from J, with 9 bases in between.

The chain is built from TRBV13 and TRBJ2-3, with D tentatively TRBD2 (6 bases). The CDR3 runs to 15 residues. V lost 4 bases to trimming and J lost 2 bases, with 13 bases between them. The germline V gene has CDR1 PRHDT and CDR2 FYEKMQ (reference sequence). The CDR3 spells CASSSQLAVTDTQYF. The CDR3 DNA is TGTGCCAGCAGCTCACAACTAGCCGTCACAGATACGCAGTATTTT.

Only one count was recorded for this clone. The chain couples TRBV19 to TRBJ2-5, with TRBD2 identical over 9 bases. From germline, CDR1 is LNHDA and CDR2 SQIVND (reference sequence). V dropped 5 bases and J dropped 2; count of bases not matched to a gene: 3. The CDR3 is made up of 14 amino acids. CDR3 sequence (DNA): TGTGCCAGTAGTCGACTAGCGGAGCAAGAGACCCAGTACTTC. Amino acid sequence: CASSRLAEQETQYF.

This clone came up once. The chain joins TRBV5-1 to TRBJ2-3, with 13 bases lining up with TRBD2. This CDR3 spans 14 amino acids. Germline CDR1 reads SGHRS; CDR2 reads YFSETQ. Trimming removed 7 bases from V and 2 bases from J; junction bases left unmatched: 1. The CDR3 coding sequence is TGCGCCAGCGGACTAGCGGGGGTCACAGATACGCAGTATTTT. The encoded protein is CASGLAGVTDTQYF.

This clone was recorded only once. The chain has TRBV6-5 and TRBJ1-1; possible D gene TRBD1, 5 bases. Germline CDR1 is MNHEY and CDR2 is SVGAGI. The CDR3 loop spans 14 amino acids. V lost 5 bases to trimming and J lost 0 bases, with 10 bases between them. CDR3 nucleotide sequence: TGTGCCAGCAGTCGACAGACCATGAACACTGAAGCTTTCTTT. Its protein product is CASSRQTMNTEAFF.

The gene calls are TRBV6-2 or TRBV6-3 and TRBJ1-6; no definite D call. Germline-derived CDR1 and CDR2 are MNHEY and SVGEGT. The length of the CDR3 is 16 residues. V lost 2 bases, J lost 5 bases, and 13 bases lay in between. The CDR3 coding sequence is TGTGCCAGCAGTTACCCACCTCGACGGGATAATTCACCCCTCCACTTT. This codes for CASSYPPRRDNSPLHF.